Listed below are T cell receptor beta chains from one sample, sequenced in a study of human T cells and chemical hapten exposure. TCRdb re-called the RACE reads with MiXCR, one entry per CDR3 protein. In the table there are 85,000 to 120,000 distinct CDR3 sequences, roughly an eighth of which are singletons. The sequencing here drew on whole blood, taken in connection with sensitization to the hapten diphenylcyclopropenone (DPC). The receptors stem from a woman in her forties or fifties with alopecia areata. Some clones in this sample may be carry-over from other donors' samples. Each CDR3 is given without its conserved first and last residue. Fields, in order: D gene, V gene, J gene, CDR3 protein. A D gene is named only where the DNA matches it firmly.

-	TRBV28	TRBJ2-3	ASSLTGSTDTQY
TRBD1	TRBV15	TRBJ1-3	ATKARTGTRSGNTIY
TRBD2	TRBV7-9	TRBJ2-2	ASSLSSGAMNTGELF
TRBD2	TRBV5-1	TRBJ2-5	ASSRGLAGGGETQY
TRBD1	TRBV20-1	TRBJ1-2	SAGKPGTAARHGYT
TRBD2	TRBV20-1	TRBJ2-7	SASQTGANSVTAGLAGTEQY
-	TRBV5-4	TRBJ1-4	ASSLASARGNEKLF
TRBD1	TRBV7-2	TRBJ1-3	ASSSQGAAGNTIY
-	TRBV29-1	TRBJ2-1	SVAGRTYNEQF
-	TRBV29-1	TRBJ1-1	SVVNSPMNTEAF
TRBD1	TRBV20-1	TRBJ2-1	SAQLRDRGHWEQF
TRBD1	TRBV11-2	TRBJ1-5	ASRDRLNQPQH
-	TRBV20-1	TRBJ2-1	SAPTLNEQF
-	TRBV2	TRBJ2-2	ASSVVVPGELF
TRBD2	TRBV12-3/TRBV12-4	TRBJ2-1	ASTQVIGGRASYNEQF
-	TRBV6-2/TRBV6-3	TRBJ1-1	ASSYTSRTEAF
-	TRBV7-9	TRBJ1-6	ASSFSRTVINSPLH
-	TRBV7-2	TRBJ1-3	ASSLGDYGNTIY
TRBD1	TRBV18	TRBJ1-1	ASFDRATEAF
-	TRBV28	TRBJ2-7	ASSLTREPYEQY
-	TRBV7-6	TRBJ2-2	ASSLGAPTNTGELF
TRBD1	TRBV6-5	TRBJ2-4	ASSSDRGNIQY
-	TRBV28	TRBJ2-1	ASSPPQASSYNEQF
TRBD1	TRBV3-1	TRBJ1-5	ASSQATGGRTPQH
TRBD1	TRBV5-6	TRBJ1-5	ASSLARGQVGAIRNQPQH
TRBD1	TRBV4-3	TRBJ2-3	ASSLQERQGAQY
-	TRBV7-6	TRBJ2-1	ASSGGGRDEQF
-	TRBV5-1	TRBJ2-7	ASSWIGTDFEQY
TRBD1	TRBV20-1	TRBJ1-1	SARESGQATTVILKHL
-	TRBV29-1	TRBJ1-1	SAPQNSHTEAF
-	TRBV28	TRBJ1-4	ASRGGATNEKLF
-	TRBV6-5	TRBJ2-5	ASTKSRSGETQY
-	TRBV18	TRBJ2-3	ASSFSGTSTDTQY
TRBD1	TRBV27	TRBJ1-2	ASRVQGALGTYGYT
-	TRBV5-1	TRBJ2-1	ASSILEPGLGPGEQF